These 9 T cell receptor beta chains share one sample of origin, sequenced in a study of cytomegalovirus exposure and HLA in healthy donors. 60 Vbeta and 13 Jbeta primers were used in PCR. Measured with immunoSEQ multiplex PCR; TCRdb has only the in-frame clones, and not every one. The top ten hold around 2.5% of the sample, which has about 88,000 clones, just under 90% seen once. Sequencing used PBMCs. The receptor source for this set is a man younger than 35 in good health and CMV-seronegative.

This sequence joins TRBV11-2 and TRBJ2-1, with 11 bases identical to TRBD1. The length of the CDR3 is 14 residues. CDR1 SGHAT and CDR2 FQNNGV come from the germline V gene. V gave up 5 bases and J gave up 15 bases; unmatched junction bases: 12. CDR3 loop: CASSPKPGQGVRFF. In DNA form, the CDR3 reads TGTGCCAGCAGCCCTAAACCGGGACAGGGGGTTCGGTTCTTC.

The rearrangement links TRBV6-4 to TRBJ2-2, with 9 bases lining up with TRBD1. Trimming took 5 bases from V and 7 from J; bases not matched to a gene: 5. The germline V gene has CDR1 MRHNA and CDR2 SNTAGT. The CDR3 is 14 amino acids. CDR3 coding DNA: TGTGCCAGCAGTCGGACAGGGGAGTACGGGGAGCTGTTTTTT. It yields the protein CASSRTGEYGELFF.

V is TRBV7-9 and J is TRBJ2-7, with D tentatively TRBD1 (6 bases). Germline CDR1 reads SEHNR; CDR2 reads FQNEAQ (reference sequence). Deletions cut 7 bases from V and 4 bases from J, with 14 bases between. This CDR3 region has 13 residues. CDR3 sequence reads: CASNWDKSYEQYF. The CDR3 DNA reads TGTGCCAGCAATTGGGACAAATCGTACGAGCAGTACTTC.

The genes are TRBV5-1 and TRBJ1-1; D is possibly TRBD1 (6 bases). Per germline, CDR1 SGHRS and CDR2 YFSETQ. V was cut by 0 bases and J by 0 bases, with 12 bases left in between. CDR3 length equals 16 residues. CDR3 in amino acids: CASSLDGGLMNTEAFF. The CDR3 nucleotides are TGCGCCAGCAGCTTGGACGGGGGGCTAATGAACACTGAAGCTTTCTTT.

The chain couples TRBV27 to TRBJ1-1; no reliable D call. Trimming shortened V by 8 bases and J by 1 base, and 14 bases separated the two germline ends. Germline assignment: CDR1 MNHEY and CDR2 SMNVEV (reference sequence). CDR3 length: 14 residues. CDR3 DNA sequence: TGTGCCAGCTCATCGGGAATTCGGAACACTGAAGCTTTCTTT. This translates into CASSSGIRNTEAFF.

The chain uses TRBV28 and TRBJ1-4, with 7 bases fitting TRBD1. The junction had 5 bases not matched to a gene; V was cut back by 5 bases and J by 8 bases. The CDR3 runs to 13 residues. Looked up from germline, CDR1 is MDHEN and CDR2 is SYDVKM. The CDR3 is CASSNNRGEKLFF. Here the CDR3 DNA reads TGTGCCAGCAGTAACAACAGGGGCGAAAAACTGTTTTTT.

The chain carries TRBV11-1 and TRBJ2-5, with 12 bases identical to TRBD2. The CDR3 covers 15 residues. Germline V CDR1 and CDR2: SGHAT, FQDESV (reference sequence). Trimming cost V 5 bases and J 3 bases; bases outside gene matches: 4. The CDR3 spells CASSRGLAGEETQYF. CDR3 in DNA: TGTGCCAGCAGCAGGGGACTAGCGGGCGAAGAGACCCAGTACTTC.

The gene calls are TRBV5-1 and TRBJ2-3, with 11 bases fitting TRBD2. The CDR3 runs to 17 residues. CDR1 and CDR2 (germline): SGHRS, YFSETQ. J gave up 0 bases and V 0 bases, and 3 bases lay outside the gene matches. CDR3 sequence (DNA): TGCGCCAGCAGCTTGGTGACTAGCGGGAAAAGCACAGATACGCAGTATTTT. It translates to CASSLVTSGKSTDTQYF.

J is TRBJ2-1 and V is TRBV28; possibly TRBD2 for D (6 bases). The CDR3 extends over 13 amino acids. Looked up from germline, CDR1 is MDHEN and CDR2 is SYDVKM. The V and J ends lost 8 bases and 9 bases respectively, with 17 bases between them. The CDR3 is CASSGLLWAEQFF. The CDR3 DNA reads TGTGCCAGCTCGGGACTCCTCTGGGCTGAGCAGTTCTTC.